Shown below are 10 T cell receptor beta chains from a single sample sequenced in a study of blood T cell repertoires in COVID-19. Measured with immunoSEQ multiplex PCR; TCRdb has only the in-frame clones, and not every one. The table shows about 150,000 clones, with about 87% occurring only once. What was sequenced was peripheral blood. Every receptor here comes from an elderly man with acute or convalescent COVID-19.

As concerns this clone: This sample includes further DNA sequences coding for the same CDR3. The chain recombines TRBV5-4 with TRBJ1-4; the D gene is possibly TRBD1 (6 bases). The CDR3 is made up of 15 amino acids. V was pared by 0 bases and J by 0 bases, with 6 bases between. The V gene's germline CDR1 is SGHNT and CDR2 YYREEE (reference sequence). As DNA, the CDR3 is TGTGCCAGCAGCTTGGACAGGGCAACTAATGAAAAACTGTTTTTT. The encoded protein is CASSLDRATNEKLFF.

With respect to this clone: The junction departs from germline at one end; a sequencing error may be responsible. The chain has TRBV28 and TRBJ1-2; D remains unclear. This CDR3 is built from 12 residues. Germline CDR1 is MDHEN and CDR2 is SYDVKM. CDR3 sequence: CASKAQVHGYTF. The CDR3 DNA reads as TGTGCGAGCAAAGCGCAAGTACATGGCTACACCTTC.

The genes are TRBV5-1 and TRBJ2-1; 10 bases are a match to TRBD2. V lost 0 bases to trimming and J lost 5 bases; unmatched junction nucleotides: 2. Looked up from germline, CDR1 is SGHRS and CDR2 is YFSETQ. The CDR3 is 15 residues long. DNA for the CDR3: TGCGCCAGCAGCTTGGGGACTAGCGGAAACAATGAGCAGTTCTTC. It encodes CASSLGTSGNNEQFF.

The rearrangement links TRBV2 to TRBJ2-7; TRBD1 matches at 7 bases. Germline V gene sequence: CDR1 SNHLY, CDR2 FYNNEI. The CDR3 runs 13 residues. J was trimmed by 2 bases and V by 8 bases; bases with no gene match: 6. CDR3 sequence: CASSLGQPYEQYF. The CDR3 DNA reads TGTGCCAGCTCCCTGGGACAGCCCTACGAGCAGTACTTC.

This sequence joins TRBV28 and TRBJ2-3; D is perhaps TRBD2 (6 bases). The CDR3 loop spans 14 amino acids. Germline V gene lookup returns CDR1 MDHEN and CDR2 SYDVKM. Trimming removed 8 bases at V and 3 bases at J, with 15 bases between. The CDR3 region is CASSRAGPTDTQYF. DNA of the CDR3: TGTGCCAGCTCCCGGGCGGGGCCAACAGATACGCAGTATTTT.

The chain carries TRBV5-6 and TRBJ2-5; 9 positions match TRBD1. V shed 3 bases and J 4 bases; nucleotides not matched to a gene: 4. This CDR3 is built from 14 residues. The germline gives CDR1 SGHDT, CDR2 YYEEEE. This CDR3 is CASSSTTGGETQYF. The CDR3 bases are TGTGCCAGCAGCTCAACGACAGGGGGAGAGACCCAGTACTTC.

A note on this clone: The same CDR3 can be traced to other DNA sequences in this sample. This rearrangement joins TRBV3-1 (or the pseudogene TRBV3-2) to TRBJ1-4, with a tentative D call TRBD1 (5 bases). The CDR3 spans 12 residues. Trimming took 3 bases from V and 8 from J, leaving 7 bases between them. The germline CDR1 and CDR2 sequences are LGHDT and YNNKEL (reference sequence). In DNA form, the CDR3 reads TGTGCCAGCAGCCAGGGGGGAGAAAAACTGTTTTTT. This encodes CASSQGGEKLFF.

The chain joins TRBV7-9 to TRBJ2-3; a weak D match, TRBD2 (6 bases). Trimming removed 5 bases from V and 6 bases from J, with 21 bases in between. The CDR3 extends over 16 amino acids. Germline V gene data show CDR1 as SEHNR and CDR2 as FQNEAQ (reference sequence). CDR3 sequence reads: CASSPSWRDLRDTQYF. The DNA of the CDR3 is TGTGCCAGCAGCCCATCGTGGCGGGACCTTAGGGATACGCAGTATTTT.

J is TRBJ2-7 and V is TRBV12-3 or TRBV12-4; possible D gene TRBD2, 6 bases. Trimming left V 7 bases short and J 4 bases short, with 14 bases between. This CDR3 is 13 amino acids long. The CDR3 loop reads CASKRDSGYEQYF. CDR3 nucleotides: TGTGCCAGCAAAAGGGACTCTGGTTACGAGCAGTACTTC.

The table lists this clone with a count of one. The chain recombines TRBV25-1 with TRBJ2-6, with D possibly matching TRBD2 (5 bases). This CDR3 spans 14 amino acids. V was trimmed by 3 bases and J by 4 bases, leaving 7 bases between them. The germline V gene has CDR1 MGHDK and CDR2 SYGVNS. CDR3 sequence reads: CASSERVGANVLTF. The DNA for the CDR3 is TGTGCCAGCAGTGAGCGGGTCGGGGCCAACGTCCTGACTTTC.